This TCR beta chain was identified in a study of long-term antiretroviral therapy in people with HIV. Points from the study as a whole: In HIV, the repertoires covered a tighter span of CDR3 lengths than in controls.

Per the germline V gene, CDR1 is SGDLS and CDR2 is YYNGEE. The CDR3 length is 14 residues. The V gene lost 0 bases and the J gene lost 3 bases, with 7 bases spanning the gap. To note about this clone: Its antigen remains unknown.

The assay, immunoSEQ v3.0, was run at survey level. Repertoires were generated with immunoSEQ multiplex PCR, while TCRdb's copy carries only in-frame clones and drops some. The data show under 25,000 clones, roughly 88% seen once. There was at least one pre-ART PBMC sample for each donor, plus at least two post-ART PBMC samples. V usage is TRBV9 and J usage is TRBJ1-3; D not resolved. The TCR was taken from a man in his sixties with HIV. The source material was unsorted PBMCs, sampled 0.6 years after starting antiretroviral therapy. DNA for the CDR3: TGTGCCAGCAGCGTAGGTCGGAATGGAAACACCATATATTTT. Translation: CASSVGRNGNTIYF. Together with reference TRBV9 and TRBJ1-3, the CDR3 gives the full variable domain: DSGVTQTPKHLITATGQRVTLRCSPRSGDLSVYWYQQSLDQGLQFLIQYYNGEERAKGNILERFSAQQFPDLHSELNLSSLELGDSALYFCASSVGRNGNTIYFGEGSWLTVV.